Below, 20 T cell receptor beta chains from the same sample are listed, as sequenced in a study of blood T cell repertoires in COVID-19. Sequencing was performed with immunoSEQ multiplex PCR; in TCRdb, only in-frame clones are kept and a portion is missing. The data hold some 320,000 clones, with about 90% observed a single time. Sequenced: PBMCs or T cells enriched from blood (not recorded which). The receptors stem from a woman aged 50 to 65 who had been exposed to COVID-19.

V usage is TRBV19 and J usage is TRBJ2-3; 7 nucleotides line up with TRBD2. Germline-derived CDR1 and CDR2 are LNHDA and SQIVND (reference sequence). V gave up 3 bases and J gave up 2 bases; unmatched junction bases: 8. The CDR3 length is 16 residues. CDR3: CASSMGAGTITDTQYF. CDR3 nucleotides: TGTGCCAGTAGTATGGGAGCGGGGACCATCACAGATACGCAGTATTTT.

This chain links TRBV7-8 with TRBJ2-2; perhaps TRBD2 as D (6 bases). This CDR3 region has 13 residues. Germline loops: CDR1 SGHVS, CDR2 FQNEAQ. V gave up 5 bases and J gave up 9 bases, with 13 bases separating them. CDR3 sequence reads: CASSPGTHRELFF. CDR3 in DNA: TGTGCCAGCAGCCCCGGGACTCACCGGGAGCTGTTTTTT.

The chain recombines TRBV7-8 with TRBJ1-2; D not resolved. From germline, CDR1 is SGHVS and CDR2 FQNEAQ. CDR3 length equals 16 residues. Deletions cut 1 base from V and 2 bases from J, with 14 bases between. The CDR3: CASSLDAAGQNYGYTF. The CDR3 DNA reads as TGTGCCAGCAGCTTAGACGCTGCGGGCCAAAACTATGGCTACACCTTC.

The chain carries TRBV19 and TRBJ1-4; perhaps TRBD1 as D (5 bases). Trimming left V 5 bases short and J 0 bases short, with 13 bases between. The CDR3 covers 16 residues. CDR1 is LNHDA, CDR2 SQIVND, per germline (reference sequence). The CDR3: CASSRGQGATNEKLFF. CDR3 sequence (DNA): TGTGCCAGTAGTCGTGGACAAGGAGCAACTAATGAAAAACTGTTTTTT.

This chain joins TRBV27 and TRBJ2-1; weak D call: TRBD2 (7 bases). V gave up 0 bases and J gave up 4 bases, with 22 bases separating them. This CDR3 is built from 19 residues. Germline loops: CDR1 MNHEY, CDR2 SMNVEV (reference sequence). This CDR3 is CASSLSGFLQGLIYNEQFF. CDR3 DNA sequence: TGTGCCAGCAGTTTATCCGGCTTCCTACAGGGACTAATTTACAATGAGCAGTTCTTC.

The V call is TRBV18, the J call TRBJ1-2; TRBD1 agrees at 7 bases. Germline V gene lookup returns CDR1 KGHSH and CDR2 LQKENI. This CDR3 has 13 residues. V lost 5 bases, J lost 5 bases, and 5 bases stayed unmatched. The CDR3 spells CASSSETGYGYTF. The CDR3 DNA reads TGTGCCAGCTCATCGGAGACAGGGTATGGCTACACCTTC.

Only one count was recorded for this clone. V is TRBV27 and J is TRBJ2-3, with TRBD2 matching 7 bases. CDR3 length: 15 residues. Germline CDR1 and CDR2: MNHEY and SMNVEV (reference sequence). With V trimmed by 6 bases and J by 1 base, 7 bases remained unmatched. The CDR3 region has the DNA TGTGCCAGCAGAGGACTAGTTTCGCGCACAGATACGCAGTATTTT. Translation: CASRGLVSRTDTQYF.

The genes are TRBV14 and TRBJ2-1; TRBD2 might be the D (5 bases). Trimming shortened V by 1 base and J by 9 bases, and 10 bases separated the two germline ends. The V gene's germline CDR1 is SGHDN and CDR2 FVKESK. The CDR3 extends over 13 amino acids. The CDR3 spells CASSQARVSEQFF. The CDR3 DNA follows: TGTGCCAGCAGCCAAGCGCGGGTTAGTGAGCAGTTCTTC.

The chain employs TRBV15 and TRBJ1-1; the D gene is possibly TRBD1 (6 bases). The CDR3 sequence is 14 residues long. The germline V gene has CDR1 LNHNV and CDR2 YYDKDF (reference sequence). The ends were cut back, 3 bases at V and 2 bases at J, with 10 bases in the middle. The CDR3 nucleotides are TGTGCCACCAGCAGCAGGGGTGGAAACACTGAAGCTTTCTTT. The encoded protein is CATSSRGGNTEAFF.

This chain's CDR3 is CASSLEDRHSGNTIYF. The CDR3 DNA reads as TGCGCCAGCAGCCTAGAGGACAGGCATTCTGGAAACACCATATATTTT. This rearrangement joins TRBV4-1 to TRBJ1-3, with 7 bases lining up with TRBD1. Per germline, CDR1 MGHRA and CDR2 YSYEKL. Unmatched junction bases numbered 7, after V lost 4 bases and J lost 1 base. CDR3 length: 16 amino acids.

This chain joins TRBV24-1 and TRBJ1-4; 7 positions agree with TRBD1. Germline CDR1 KGHDR, CDR2 SFDVKD. Trimming removed 1 base from V and 8 bases from J; junction bases left unmatched: 6. The CDR3 covers 15 residues. As DNA, the CDR3 is TGTGCCACCAGTGATTTCGGAGGGGGCCGCGAAAAACTGTTTTTT. This codes for CATSDFGGGREKLFF.

This rearrangement joins TRBV28 to TRBJ1-1; 8 bases are shared with TRBD1. Germline trimming cut 3 bases from V and 1 base from J; bases unmatched to any gene: 4. CDR3 size: 15 residues. Germline V gives CDR1 MDHEN, CDR2 SYDVKM. The CDR3 spells CASSFLGQGNTEAFF. The CDR3 nucleotides read TGTGCCAGCAGTTTTCTTGGACAGGGGAACACTGAAGCTTTCTTT. Together with reference TRBV28 and TRBJ1-1, the CDR3 gives the full variable domain: DVKVTQSSRYLVKRTGEKVFLECVQDMDHENMFWYRQDPGLGLRLIYFSYDVKMKEKGDIPEGYSVSREKKERFSLILESASTNQTSMYLCASSFLGQGNTEAFFGQGTRLTVV.

The V call is TRBV11-1, the J call TRBJ2-1, with D possibly matching TRBD1 (5 bases). This CDR3 region has 14 residues. From germline, CDR1 is SGHAT and CDR2 FQDESV (reference sequence). The germline V and J ends were trimmed by 3 bases and 5 bases, with 11 bases remaining between them. CDR3: CASSLWSRDNEQFF. The CDR3 DNA follows: TGTGCCAGCAGCTTGTGGTCCAGGGACAATGAGCAGTTCTTC.

The chain has TRBV27 and TRBJ1-5, with 7 bases fitting TRBD1. The V gene's germline CDR1 is MNHEY and CDR2 SMNVEV (reference sequence). This CDR3 comprises 15 residues. Germline trimming cut 4 bases from V and 7 bases from J; bases unmatched to any gene: 10. The DNA for the CDR3 is TGTGCCAGCAGTTCACATCGACAGGGCGGCCAGCCCCAGCATTTT. It codes for CASSSHRQGGQPQHF.

This chain connects TRBV18 to TRBJ2-1, with TRBD2 identical over 10 bases. The CDR3 is 16 amino acids. Germline CDR1 and CDR2: KGHSH and LQKENI. With V trimmed by 0 bases and J by 6 bases, 5 bases remained unmatched. CDR3 in amino acids: CASSPPIPSGGNEQFF. The CDR3 coding sequence is TGTGCCAGCTCACCACCGATACCTAGCGGGGGCAATGAGCAGTTCTTC.

The chain is built from TRBV3-1 (or the pseudogene TRBV3-2) and TRBJ2-1; D is uncertain. V gave up 2 bases and J gave up 14 bases, with 13 bases separating them. The CDR3 length is 12 residues. Germline V lookup: CDR1 LGHDT, CDR2 YNNKEL (reference sequence). CDR3 sequence: CASSQISPVKFF. The CDR3 DNA sequence: TGTGCCAGCAGCCAAATTAGCCCGGTAAAGTTCTTC.

The chain has TRBV11-2 and TRBJ2-7, with 14 bases fitting TRBD2. Looked up from germline, CDR1 is SGHAT and CDR2 is FQNNGV. The CDR3 spans 18 residues. J lost 0 bases, V lost 8 bases, and 12 bases had no gene match. The CDR3 sequence: CASRRTGTSGGFSYEQYF. The CDR3 nucleotides are TGTGCCAGCCGACGGACCGGGACTAGCGGGGGTTTCTCCTACGAGCAGTACTTC. Supplemented by reference TRBV11-2 and TRBJ2-7, the full variable domain reads EAGVAQSPRYKIIEKRQSVAFWCNPISGHATLYWYQQILGQGPKLLIQFQNNGVVDDSQLPKDRFSAERLKGVDSTLKIQPAKLEDSAVYLCASRRTGTSGGFSYEQYFGPGTRLTVT.

V and J are TRBV5-6 and TRBJ1-2; 9 bases fit TRBD1. This CDR3 region has 16 residues. Germline CDR1 reads SGHDT; CDR2 reads YYEEEE. J lost 4 bases, V lost 4 bases, and 11 bases had no gene match. The CDR3 nucleotides read TGTGCCAGCAGCCTTTCGTCTGGGACAGGGCTCTATGGCTACACCTTC. As protein: CASSLSSGTGLYGYTF.

V and J are TRBV30 and TRBJ2-4; possible D gene TRBD1, 6 bases. CDR1 and CDR2 (germline): GTSNPN, SVGIG (reference sequence). V lost 4 bases to trimming and J lost 9 bases, with 16 bases between them. The CDR3 is made up of 13 amino acids. The CDR3 nucleotides read TGTGCCTGGAATCAACAGGGAGTATTCATTCAGTACTTC. Its protein is CAWNQQGVFIQYF.

This rearrangement joins TRBV7-9 to TRBJ2-5; 9 nucleotides match TRBD1. Trimming cost V 1 base and J 1 base; bases outside gene matches: 7. The CDR3 runs 17 residues. Germline loops: CDR1 SEHNR, CDR2 FQNEAQ (reference sequence). The CDR3 region has the DNA TGTGCCAGCAGCTTAGAGGAGGACAGGGGCCCCCAAGAGACCCAGTACTTC. Translated, it gives CASSLEEDRGPQETQYF. Looking up the rest from reference TRBV7-9 and TRBJ2-5 gives the full variable domain: DTGVSQNPRHKITKRGQNVTFRCDPISEHNRLYWYRQTLGQGPEFLTYFQNEAQLEKSRLLSDRFSAERPKGSFSTLEIQRTEQGDSAMYLCASSLEEDRGPQETQYFGPGTRLLVL.